This entry features one T cell receptor (beta chain) sequence. Its antigen is still unknown. Noted treatment: approximately nine-day PBMC culture with coronavirus spike peptide pools or control peptides (ViraFEST assay). The source of the sample is a study of vaccination and CD4 T cells after COVID-19. Across the whole study: Sampling that followed vaccination took place a median approximately 72 days after dose two, within a range of 14 to 241. A CEFX pool, an HIV-1 Nef pool, or else no peptide went into the control cultures.

The CDR3 is 12 residues long. Germline CDR1 and CDR2: MNHEY and SVGAGI. The V gene lost 4 bases and the J gene lost 8 bases, with 11 bases spanning the gap. The Oncomine TCR Beta short-read assay was applied to DNA of cultured CD4+ T cells. Using its own MiXCR run on the PCR reads, TCRdb lists one record per CDR3 protein. Here the sample spans tens of thousands of distinct CDR3 sequences, approximately 60% being singletons. Study results and caveats: Convalescent patients had a median roughly 86% of post-vaccine SARS-CoV-2-reactive clones that were detected only after vaccination, not before it.

The origin of this receptor is a human donor who had recovered from COVID-19. The rearrangement uses TRBV6-5 and TRBJ1-1; possibly TRBD1 for D (5 bases). The sequenced material came from CD4+ T cells from blood, cultured in vitro. CDR3 loop: CASSLAGAEAFF. The CDR3 nucleotides read TGTGCCAGCAGTTTGGCCGGGGCCGAAGCTTTCTTT.